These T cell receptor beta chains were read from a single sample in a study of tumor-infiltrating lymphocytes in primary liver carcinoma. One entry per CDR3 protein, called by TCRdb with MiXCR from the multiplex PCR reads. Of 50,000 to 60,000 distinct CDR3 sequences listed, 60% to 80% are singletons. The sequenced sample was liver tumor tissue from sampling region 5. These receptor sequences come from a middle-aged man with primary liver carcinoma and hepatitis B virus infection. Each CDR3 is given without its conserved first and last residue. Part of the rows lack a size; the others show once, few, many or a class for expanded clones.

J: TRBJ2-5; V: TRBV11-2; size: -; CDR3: VSTSPGRGETQY
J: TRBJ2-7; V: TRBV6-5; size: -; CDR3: ANNSPGTGYEQY
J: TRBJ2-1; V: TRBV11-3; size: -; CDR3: ANSFRRPELQF
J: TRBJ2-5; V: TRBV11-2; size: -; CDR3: ASSQSGGQETQY
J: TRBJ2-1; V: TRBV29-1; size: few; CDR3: SVKGKRGLDNEQF
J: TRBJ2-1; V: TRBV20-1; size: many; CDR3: SARTSGGLSSYNEQF
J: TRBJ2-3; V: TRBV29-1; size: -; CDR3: SVEDRGGRGTDTQY
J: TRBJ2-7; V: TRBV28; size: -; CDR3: ASSRDRSSYEHY
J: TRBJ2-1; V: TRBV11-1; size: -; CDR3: ASSLRSLAGGSFIEQF
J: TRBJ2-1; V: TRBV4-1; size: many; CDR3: ASSQDRTPPYNEQF
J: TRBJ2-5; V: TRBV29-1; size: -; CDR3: SVAPLLGTGETQY
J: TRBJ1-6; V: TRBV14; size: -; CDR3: ANGHSGENSPLH
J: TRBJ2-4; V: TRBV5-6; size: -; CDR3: ASSSIHSLGIQY
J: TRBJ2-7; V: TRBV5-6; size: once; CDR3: ASGIGKGKEQY